The entry below describes one T cell receptor (beta chain). This clonotype showed up many times. What antigen it recognizes has not been identified. Base qualities are not provided; no much larger clone lies one nucleotide away. Taken from cysteine to phenylalanine, the CDR3 has 15 residues. Only CDR3 DNA remains: 45 bases, in frame from the first base. CDR1 and CDR2, looked up from the germline V gene (reference sequence), are SEHNR and FQNEAQ. V is trimmed back by 7 bases and J by 4 bases, and the junction contains 8 bases that no gene match accounts for. These data are taken from a study of molecular identifiers for immune sequencing clone quantification listed by TCRdb under 2018. General notes on the study: For a replicate experiment, the RNA from either around 20,000 or 100,000 naive CD8 T cells was divided into five aliquots, and four of those aliquots went on to sequencing. This methods study used CD8 T cells to benchmark TCR RNA copy counting and molecular-identifier clustering-based TCR repertoire sequencing (MIDCIRS).

The investigation overall reported the following: Even against a background of roughly 1 million naive CD8 T cells, spiked-in Jurkat TCR RNA amounting to a single cell's worth was reported to be detectable. In CMV-specific effector cells, clones with more than 20 RNA copies accounted for over 99% of molecules, whereas in naive cells such clones accounted for under 1%. When barcode sub-clustering was not used, chimeric consensus sequences inflated TCR diversity, with chimeras reaching as high as 47%. About three recovered TCR RNA copies per cell were obtained by modeling, versus approximately 10 by digital PCR, implying a capture efficiency of about 30%. Identical TCR molecules sharing a barcode could cause highly expanded clone sizes to be underestimated. Spiked-in Jurkat TCR RNA (around eleven copies' worth), which is not part of the donor repertoire, was contained in the naive libraries.

Receptor libraries were prepared by PCR. The instrument given in TCRdb is Illumina HiSeq 4000. Bulk TCR libraries were prepared as previously described, using TCR primers listed in Table S5. The Qiagen AllPrep DNA/RNA kit was used to purify total RNA. Before any analysis, reads coming from multiple sequencing runs of the same library were combined into one pool. In the paper's pipeline: Reads were retained only if their TCR constant sequence matched exactly, and those retained reads were trimmed to 150 nt and grouped according to their 12-nt molecular barcodes. Reads inside each barcode group were sub-clustered using a 15% Levenshtein threshold, and a quality-weighted consensus sequence was constructed for each RNA molecule. Non-functional sequences were removed, as were lower-count sequences one edit away from another. Based on fitting two negative binomial distributions, any barcode sub-cluster with under 20% of the maximum read count was discarded. The public reads were run again by TCRdb, first through fastp at Q25 and then through MiXCR, and only productive beta chains were kept. Identical CDR3 proteins give one entry, which carries the most common genes and DNA. These V and J calls originate from TCRdb's pipeline instead of the authors' own analysis. In this sample the table shows 65,000 or so distinct CDR3 sequences, around 20% of which occur a single time. About 1.6% of the sample is held by the ten biggest clonotypes.

Libraries of naive CD8 T cells were generated from roughly 20,000 to 1,000,000 sorted cells, with 10%, 30% or 50% of the purified RNA used. Naive CD8 T cells were FACS-sorted as CD8+CD4-CCR7+CD45RA+ on a BD FACSAria II into RLT Plus buffer. To test detection sensitivity, Jurkat RNA equal to over nine TCR copies was added to samples of about 20,000-1,000,000 naive CD8 T cells. CD8 T cells were enriched using RosetteSep CD8+ T Cell Enrichment Cocktail and Ficoll-Paque, and the enriched cells then underwent ACK red cell lysis. In this chain, TRBV7-9 is recombined with TRBJ2-2; the junction holds 8 bases that match TRBD1. The receptor was isolated from a human donor in good health. Some libraries in this study had Jurkat cell RNA spiked in. The specimen was naive CD8+ T cells from blood, with Jurkat cell RNA spiked in. The sample's cell subset or site label, decoded: FACS-sorted CD8+CD4-CCR7+CD45RA+ naive T cells. The nucleotide sequence reads TGTGCCAGCATCCCTCGGACAGGGCCCACCGGGGAGCTGTTTTTT. This codes for CASIPRTGPTGELFF. Reference TRBV7-9 and TRBJ2-2 genes cover what lies past the CDR3, so the full variable domain is DTGVSQNPRHKITKRGQNVTFRCDPISEHNRLYWYRQTLGQGPEFLTYFQNEAQLEKSRLLSDRFSAERPKGSFSTLEIQRTEQGDSAMYLCASIPRTGPTGELFFGEGSRLTVL.